These T cell receptor beta chains were read from a single sample in a study of cytomegalovirus exposure and HLA in healthy donors. Here immunoSEQ multiplex PCR was the method, and the copy in TCRdb shows in-frame clones only, minus some. The data show around 140,000 clones, less than 80% seen once. Sequenced material: PBMCs. The receptor set was obtained from a female donor in good health and CMV-seropositive. The conserved cysteine and the conserved F or W are not part of the CDR3 here. A row's size may be missing; if present it is once, few, many or a size class.

V gene	clone size	J gene	CDR3 protein
TRBV7-7	few	TRBJ2-7	ASSLGGD
TRBV19	once	TRBJ1-5	ASSIVQANQPQH
TRBV5-1	-	TRBJ2-1	ASSLESGSNEQF
TRBV2	-	TRBJ1-1	ASNGQMNTEAF
TRBV5-6	-	TRBJ2-7	ASHPPHPGLPYEQY
TRBV19	-	TRBJ2-5	ASSIGGGQETQY
TRBV18	-	TRBJ1-1	ASSPGQNTEAF
TRBV29-1	-	TRBJ2-2	SAFNRGTGELF
TRBV28	-	TRBJ2-5	ASSFSFSGGTKETQY
TRBV10-1	few	TRBJ1-3	ASSPDITGNTIY
TRBV7-8	-	TRBJ1-2	ASSLGQRSNYGYT
TRBV5-4	-	TRBJ2-5	ASSLRLAGQETQY
TRBV2	-	TRBJ1-1	ASSIQGAAF
TRBV6-1	-	TRBJ2-7	ASRATGHPGEQY
TRBV5-4	-	TRBJ1-2	ASSLSTGFNYGYT
TRBV29-1	-	TRBJ2-2	SVRTGLLNTGELF
TRBV7-9	-	TRBJ2-3	ASSLAMAAGDTQY
TRBV19	once	TRBJ1-2	ASSIPQDYGYT
TRBV30	-	TRBJ2-5	AWSVFSSLETQY
TRBV10-2	once	TRBJ2-7	ASSESEPMSEQY
TRBV15	-	TRBJ1-1	ATSRTLNTDTEAF
TRBV5-1	-	TRBJ2-7	ASSYGTAYEQY